The entry below gives a single TCR beta chain sequence along with its context. The sample is drawn from a study of cytomegalovirus exposure and HLA in healthy donors. This CDR3 has 15 amino acids. Trimming removed 8 bases from V and 0 bases from J, with 16 bases in between. The germline gives CDR1 MDHEN, CDR2 SYDVKM. Using immunoSEQ multiplex PCR, the repertoire was profiled, and TCRdb retains in-frame clones only, with some absent. The data show 150,000 to 180,000 clones, more than 70% seen once. The chain employs TRBV28 and TRBJ1-2, with D unresolved. The TCR was taken from a human donor in good health. Sequences were obtained from PBMCs. Written as DNA, the CDR3 is TGTGCCAGCGCAAAAGCCGGGTCTACTAACTATGGCTACACCTTC. It specifies CASAKAGSTNYGYTF.